The source of this T cell receptor (beta chain) is a study of CD8 T cells in Susac syndrome. This CDR3 comprises 15 residues. Germline trimming cut 5 bases from V and 3 bases from J; bases unmatched to any gene: 6. Looked up from germline, CDR1 is SEHNR and CDR2 is FQNEAQ (reference sequence). Random hexamers served to reverse transcribe roughly 0.5 to 1 ug RNA. Amplification of TCR beta CDR3 across 54 Vbeta and 13 Jbeta was performed with immunoSEQ multiplex PCR. TCRdb independently ran MiXCR on the immunoSEQ multiplex PCR reads; one entry per CDR3 protein. The data contain approximately 76,000 distinct CDR3 sequences, over 85% of them seen just once; the ten biggest clones take up about 0.4%. Purification of the CD8+ and CD4+ T cells relied on negative isolation, and TEMRA cells underwent FACS enrichment.

This chain links TRBV7-9 with TRBJ1-3, with TRBD1 matching 8 bases. The TCR sequence derives from a human donor with multiple sclerosis. The specimen was CD8+ T cells from PBMCs. CDR3 coding DNA: TGTGCCAGCAGCGGGGGGGGACAGGTTGGAAACACCATATATTTT. Its protein product is CASSGGGQVGNTIYF. The variable domain in full, completed from reference TRBV7-9 and TRBJ1-3, reads DTGVSQNPRHKITKRGQNVTFRCDPISEHNRLYWYRQTLGQGPEFLTYFQNEAQLEKSRLLSDRFSAERPKGSFSTLEIQRTEQGDSAMYLCASSGGGQVGNTIYFGEGSWLTVV.